This T cell receptor beta chain was profiled in a study of shared clonotypes between healthy human individuals. For the study at large: Researchers assigned three CD4 naive, three CD4 memory, two CD8 naive and one CD8 memory plate to each donor.

Of note for this clone: A read error may account for a junction end that differs from germline.

Here immunoSEQ multiplex PCR was the method, and the copy in TCRdb shows in-frame clones only, minus some. The repertoire holds about 2,500,000 clones, 90% to 95% seen once, with roughly 0.15% in the top ten. Looked up from germline, CDR1 is SSHAT and CDR2 is FNYEAQ (reference sequence). The CDR3 contains 15 residues. Sequenced sample: naive CD4+ T cells sorted from blood. Subset defined: CD45RA+ positively selected. V usage is TRBV7-7 and J usage is TRBJ2-1, with 11 bases lining up with TRBD2. The receptor was derived from a man aged 18 to 29 in good health. The CDR3 DNA sequence: TGTGCTAGCAGCTTGAGACTAGCGGGGAGAGATGAGCAGTTCTTC. Translation: CASSLRLAGRDEQFF.